The 27 T cell receptor beta chains below were found in one sample sequenced in a study of molecular identifiers for immune sequencing clone quantification. Each CDR3 protein is one row after TCRdb ran MiXCR on the PCR reads. This sample has nearly 650,000 distinct CDR3 sequences, with less than 30% found just once. The source material was naive CD8+ T cells from blood, with Jurkat cell RNA spiked in. Subset described: FACS-sorted CD8+CD4-CCR7+CD45RA+ naive T cells. Source of these receptors: a human donor in good health. Some libraries in this study had Jurkat cell RNA spiked in.

In its sample, this clonotype was seen many times. The chain is built from TRBV5-1 and TRBJ2-4; the D is unclear. V lost 2 bases to trimming and J lost 0 bases, with 15 bases between them. Germline CDR1 SGHRS, CDR2 YFSETQ. There are 17 residues in the CDR3. The DNA of the CDR3 is TGCGCCAGCAGCTTTTCTCTTAGAGAACTAGCCAAAAACATTCAGTACTTC. Protein product: CASSFSLRELAKNIQYF.

About this clonotype itself: Since a much larger clone is just one base distant, this may be a read error. The chain couples TRBV7-6 to TRBJ2-5; possibly TRBD2 for D (6 bases). Germline V CDR1 and CDR2: SGHVS, FNYEAQ. This CDR3 spans 15 amino acids. CDR3 protein: CAGSLDAGPGKTQYF. CDR3 nucleotides: TGTGCCGGCAGCTTAGATGCGGGGCCCGGGAAGACCCAGTACTTC.

The rearrangement links TRBV3-1 to TRBJ2-5, with 8 bases aligning to TRBD2. The germline gives CDR1 LGHDT, CDR2 YNNKEL (reference sequence). The J segment lost 5 bases and the V segment lost 0 bases, leaving 8 bases of the junction unmatched. The CDR3 is made up of 16 amino acids. The DNA of the CDR3 is TGTGCCAGCAGCCAAGATTGGGGTAGCGGGGTGGAGACCCAGTACTTC. The encoded protein is CASSQDWGSGVETQYF.

The chain has TRBV7-6 and TRBJ1-1; D gene ambiguous. Germline-derived CDR1 and CDR2 are SGHVS and FNYEAQ. Trimming took off 1 base at V and 4 bases at J, with 16 bases between the two ends. CDR3 length: 16 residues. The CDR3 DNA reads TGTGCCAGCAGCTTAGGTAGGAAGGGCGGCGCCACTGAAGCTTTCTTT. Translation: CASSLGRKGGATEAFF.

This clonotype appeared many times. This rearrangement joins TRBV5-5 to TRBJ2-1; tentatively, D is TRBD2 (6 bases). Trimming removed 6 bases from V and 4 bases from J, with 17 bases in between. The CDR3 sequence is 15 residues long. Germline assignment: CDR1 SGHKS and CDR2 YYEKEE (reference sequence). The CDR3 region is CASIPASGEYNEQFF. As DNA, the CDR3 is TGTGCCAGCATCCCCGCCTCGGGAGAATACAATGAGCAGTTCTTC.

This clonotype has more than one count but fewer than ten. The V call is TRBV4-1, the J call TRBJ1-1; D remains ambiguous. The germline CDR1 and CDR2 sequences are MGHRA and YSYEKL. V lost 4 bases to trimming and J lost 1 base, with 16 bases between them. This CDR3 contains 16 residues. As DNA, the CDR3 is TGCGCCAGCAGCCCTTCCGTCGGGGTGACGAACACTGAAGCTTTCTTT. Its protein product is CASSPSVGVTNTEAFF.

V usage is TRBV20-1 and J usage is TRBJ1-5; 9 nucleotides match TRBD1. Germline values: CDR1 DFQATT, CDR2 SNEGSKA (reference sequence). After removal of 5 bases from V and 5 bases from J, the junction contained 19 bases not matched to a gene. The CDR3 loop spans 18 amino acids. DNA for the CDR3: TGCAGTGCTCCAACCGGGACAGGGTCCCAGTGGGGGGATCAGCCCCAGCATTTT. It specifies CSAPTGTGSQWGDQPQHF.

This clonotype occurred a few times. This could be a read error, since a much larger clone is one nucleotide away. This chain connects TRBV25-1 to TRBJ2-7, with D perhaps being TRBD1 or TRBD2 (6 bases each). From germline, CDR1 is MGHDK and CDR2 SYGVNS. The CDR3 length is 12 residues. This chain's CDR3 is CASKSGAYAQYF. For the CDR3, the DNA is TGTGCCAGCAAGTCGGGGGCCTACGCGCAGTACTTC.

This clonotype showed up just a few times. This sequence joins TRBV19 and TRBJ2-6; D is undetermined. Germline V CDR1 and CDR2: LNHDA, SQIVND (reference sequence). The CDR3 extends over 14 amino acids. Deletions cut 2 bases from V and 0 bases from J, with 2 bases between. CDR3: CASSIYSGANVLTF. The CDR3 DNA reads as TGTGCCAGTAGTATATACTCTGGGGCCAACGTCCTGACTTTC.

This clonotype has more than one count but fewer than ten. In DNA form, the CDR3 reads TGTGCCAGCAGTAAGGGGAACTCCTACGAGCAGTACTTC. Translated, it gives CASSKGNSYEQYF. This chain uses TRBV12-3 or TRBV12-4 with TRBJ2-7, with TRBD1 as a possible D gene (5 bases). The V and J ends lost 5 bases and 0 bases respectively, with 8 bases between them. This CDR3 region has 13 residues.

As concerns this clonotype: A single base separates this from a much larger clone, so it may be a read error. J is TRBJ1-1 and V is TRBV6-5, with a weak D call TRBD1 (5 bases). Germline V lookup: CDR1 MNHEY, CDR2 SVGAGI. Trimming stripped 2 bases from V and 6 bases from J, with 10 bases between. The CDR3 sequence is 13 residues long. CDR3: CASSYARGAEAFF. The CDR3 DNA reads as TGTGCCAGCAGTTACGCTAGGGGAGCTGAAGCTTTCTTT.

This chain joins TRBV4-3 and TRBJ2-1; 7 nucleotides agree with TRBD1. Germline loops: CDR1 LGHNA, CDR2 YSLEER. The CDR3 is 16 residues long. Losses at the gene ends were 0 bases for V and 4 bases for J; bases not matched to a gene: 6. The DNA of the CDR3 is TGCGCCAGCAGCCAAGACAGTGGACAGGCGTACAATGAGCAGTTCTTC. Translation: CASSQDSGQAYNEQFF.

In its sample, this clonotype was seen many times. The rearrangement uses TRBV7-9 and TRBJ2-3; 8 bases line up with TRBD1. Germline V lookup: CDR1 SEHNR, CDR2 FQNEAQ (reference sequence). Losses at the gene ends were 5 bases for V and 4 bases for J; bases not matched to a gene: 5. This CDR3 is 14 amino acids long. The CDR3 loop is CASSRQGIADTQYF. As DNA, the CDR3 is TGTGCCAGCAGCCGACAGGGGATAGCAGATACGCAGTATTTT.

The gene calls are TRBV6-2 or TRBV6-3 and TRBJ2-7; D is perhaps TRBD1 (6 bases). Trimming pared 2 bases from V and 3 bases from J, leaving 14 bases between. Germline V lookup: CDR1 MNHEY, CDR2 SVGEGT. This CDR3 spans 15 amino acids. The CDR3 sequence: CASSYPDSSYYEQYF. CDR3 DNA sequence: TGTGCCAGCAGTTACCCGGACAGTTCTTACTACGAGCAGTACTTC.

There are many counts of this clonotype. V usage is TRBV9 and J usage is TRBJ1-1; 7 nucleotides match TRBD1. Germline-derived CDR1 and CDR2 are SGDLS and YYNGEE. This CDR3 is built from 15 residues. After removal of 4 bases from V and 5 bases from J, the junction contained 11 bases not matched to a gene. CDR3 sequence: CASSPFDREGTEAFF. CDR3 sequence (DNA): TGTGCCAGCAGCCCGTTCGACAGGGAGGGGACTGAAGCTTTCTTT.

This sequence joins TRBV4-1 and TRBJ2-1; the match to TRBD2 covers 12 bases. V shed 3 bases and J 6 bases; nucleotides not matched to a gene: 3. CDR1 is MGHRA, CDR2 YSYEKL, per germline. This CDR3 is built from 15 residues. This chain's CDR3 is CASSHSSGGANEQFF. CDR3 coding DNA: TGCGCCAGCAGCCACTCTAGCGGGGGGGCCAATGAGCAGTTCTTC.

This clonotype turned up a few times. The chain couples TRBV3-1 to TRBJ2-5; TRBD2 matches at 9 bases. This CDR3 region has 16 residues. Germline V lookup: CDR1 LGHDT, CDR2 YNNKEL (reference sequence). The V gene end was trimmed by 1 base and the J gene end by 3 bases; junction bases not matched to a gene: 6. CDR3 sequence reads: CASSQGGLALKETQYF. CDR3 nucleotide sequence: TGTGCCAGCAGCCAAGGTGGACTAGCGCTAAAAGAGACCCAGTACTTC.

This clonotype was seen a handful of times. The chain employs TRBV24-1 and TRBJ2-6; D unclear. The V gene's germline CDR1 is KGHDR and CDR2 SFDVKD. This CDR3 spans 15 amino acids. The ends were cut back, 5 bases at V and 0 bases at J, with 7 bases in the middle. The CDR3 DNA reads as TGTGCCACCAGTGGCATAGGCTCTGGGGCCAACGTCCTGACTTTC. Translating it yields CATSGIGSGANVLTF.

The chain combines TRBV4-2 with TRBJ2-5; 12 bases align to TRBD2. The CDR3 runs to 17 residues. Germline CDR1 and CDR2: LGHNA and YNFKEQ. V shed 1 base and J 6 bases; nucleotides not matched to a gene: 9. This CDR3 reads CASSQAASGRASQTQYF. CDR3 bases: TGTGCCAGCAGCCAAGCAGCTAGCGGGAGGGCCAGCCAGACCCAGTACTTC.

In its sample, this clonotype was seen many times. V gene TRBV7-9 combines with J gene TRBJ2-7; 9 bases fit TRBD1. Germline V gene data show CDR1 as SEHNR and CDR2 as FQNEAQ (reference sequence). V gave up 4 bases and J gave up 4 bases; unmatched junction bases: 5. The CDR3 totals 14 residues. The CDR3 reads CASSSTGGGYEQYF. The CDR3 region has the DNA TGTGCCAGCAGCTCGACAGGGGGGGGGTACGAGCAGTACTTC.

In regard to this clonotype: The junction shows a germline mismatch at one end, possibly a read error. The chain couples TRBV2 to TRBJ2-5; D remains ambiguous. CDR1 SNHLY and CDR2 FYNNEI come from the germline V gene. The CDR3 spans 14 residues. The CDR3 sequence: CASSAWEEQEPQYF. The CDR3 nucleotides are TGTGCCAGCAGTGCCTGGGAAGAACAAGAGCCCCAGTACTTC.

Comment on this clonotype: Its ends do not fully match the called genes, so a read error is possible. The J gene is TRBJ2-2, the V gene TRBV15; weak D call: TRBD2 (5 bases). Germline V gene lookup returns CDR1 LNHNV and CDR2 YYDKDF (reference sequence). The CDR3 has 14 residues. The CDR3 coding sequence is TGTGTCACCAGCAGACTCACGGGGACCGGGGAGCTGTTTTTT. This codes for CVTSRLTGTGELFF. The entire variable domain, with the rest obtained from reference TRBV15 and TRBJ2-2, is as follows: DAMVIQNPRYQVTQFGKPVTLSCSQTLNHNVMYWYQQKSSQAPKLLFHYYDKDFNNEADTPDNFQSRRPNTSFCFLDIRSPGLGDTAMYLCVTSRLTGTGELFFGEGSRLTVL.

This clonotype was detected only a few times. This chain uses TRBV4-3 with TRBJ2-1; the D gene is possibly TRBD2 (6 bases). V lost 4 bases to trimming and J lost 6 bases, with 13 bases between them. The CDR3 contains 14 residues. CDR1 and CDR2 (germline): LGHNA, YSLEER. CDR3 in DNA: TGCGCCAGCAGCCGGGGACTGTTTATCAATGAGCAGTTCTTC. Translating gives CASSRGLFINEQFF.

This clonotype was recorded a few times. V is TRBV2 and J is TRBJ2-1; TRBD1 is a possible D gene (6 bases). CDR1 is SNHLY and CDR2 is FYNNEI in the germline V gene. Trimming removed 1 base at V and 7 bases at J, with 14 bases between. The CDR3 has 15 amino acids. The CDR3 loop is CASSEVGQGINEQFF. Here the CDR3 DNA reads TGTGCCAGCAGTGAAGTAGGCCAGGGGATTAATGAGCAGTTCTTC.

The chain carries TRBV6-5 and TRBJ2-5; D might be TRBD1 (6 bases). The germline V and J ends were trimmed by 6 bases and 1 base, with 15 bases remaining between them. This CDR3 is built from 15 residues. From germline, CDR1 is MNHEY and CDR2 SVGAGI. CDR3 DNA sequence: TGTGCCAGCAGGGTTGGCGCAGGGGCCCAAGAGACCCAGTACTTC. Translating it yields CASRVGAGAQETQYF.

The table lists this clonotype with many counts. V gene TRBV28 combines with J gene TRBJ2-5; 7 bases are a match to TRBD1. This CDR3 is 15 amino acids long. In germline, CDR1 is MDHEN, CDR2 SYDVKM. The junction had 11 bases not matched to a gene; V was cut back by 5 bases and J by 5 bases. Here the CDR3 reads CASSPHTGVVETQYF. The CDR3 DNA reads as TGTGCCAGCAGTCCCCACACAGGGGTAGTTGAGACCCAGTACTTC. The whole variable domain, filled in from reference TRBV28 and TRBJ2-5, reads DVKVTQSSRYLVKRTGEKVFLECVQDMDHENMFWYRQDPGLGLRLIYFSYDVKMKEKGDIPEGYSVSREKKERFSLILESASTNQTSMYLCASSPHTGVVETQYFGPGTRLLVL.

This clonotype has ten or more counts. A read error may produce the germline difference seen at one junction end. The rearrangement links TRBV7-9 to TRBJ1-1; TRBD1 is a possible D gene (5 bases). Germline V gene sequence: CDR1 SEHNR, CDR2 FQNEAQ (reference sequence). The CDR3 contains 11 residues. CDR3 sequence (DNA): TGCGCCAGCAGTTCAGGGTTGGAAGCTTTCTTT. Translating gives CASSSGLEAFF.